The 15 T cell receptor beta chains in this list originate from one sample, sequenced in a study of memory CD4+ T cells and cytomegalovirus serostatus. The sort gate was single viable CD3+CD4+CD8-CD45RO+ cells for memory CD4+ T cells. The repertoire was sequenced with immunoSEQ multiplex PCR; TCRdb's copy has only in-frame clones and lacks some. This table has 50,000 to 70,000 clones, roughly four fifths appearing once. The specimen sequenced was memory CD4+ T cells from blood. These receptors were obtained from an adult in good health and CMV-seronegative.

The chain combines TRBV2 with TRBJ2-2; tentatively, D is TRBD2 (6 bases). Germline assignment: CDR1 SNHLY and CDR2 FYNNEI. The CDR3 runs to 14 residues. Trimming left V 8 bases short and J 3 bases short, with 13 bases between. CDR3 sequence: CASRRDSYTGELFF. The CDR3 DNA reads TGTGCCAGCCGGAGGGACTCTTACACCGGGGAGCTGTTTTTT.

This chain joins TRBV28 and TRBJ1-2; 9 bases are a match to TRBD1. CDR1 and CDR2 (germline): MDHEN, SYDVKM. The CDR3 extends over 18 amino acids. The ends lost 4 bases at V and 0 bases at J; junction bases unmatched: 12. CDR3 coding DNA: TGTGCCAGCAGTTATCCTACACCGGACAGGGGCTCTAACTATGGCTACACCTTC. Protein sequence: CASSYPTPDRGSNYGYTF.

This clone was observed once. The V call is TRBV5-6, the J call TRBJ1-2; D uncertain. V lost 2 bases to trimming and J lost 0 bases, with 8 bases between them. CDR1 is SGHDT, CDR2 YYEEEE, per germline. This CDR3 contains 14 residues. This CDR3 reads CASSFSGTNYGYTF. CDR3 bases: TGTGCCAGCAGCTTTTCCGGGACTAACTATGGCTACACCTTC.

The genes are TRBV11-3 and TRBJ2-2; 14 bases map to TRBD2. The CDR3 runs to 19 residues. In germline, CDR1 is SGHNT, CDR2 YENEEA. The trim removed 6 bases at V and 3 bases at J, leaving 12 bases unmatched. Here the CDR3 DNA reads TGTGCCAGCAGGCGTAAGACTAGCGGGAGGGCCGGTCACACCGGGGAGCTGTTTTTT. Translation gives CASRRKTSGRAGHTGELFF.

This clone was seen a handful of times. This sequence joins TRBV4-1 and TRBJ2-2; tentatively, D is TRBD2 (6 bases). Germline V lookup: CDR1 MGHRA, CDR2 YSYEKL. This CDR3 has 18 residues. V lost 0 bases and J 3 bases, leaving 17 bases between the germline ends. CDR3 sequence: CASSQEAPTTSDTGELFF. The CDR3 region has the DNA TGCGCCAGCAGCCAAGAAGCCCCCACGACTAGTGACACCGGGGAGCTGTTTTTT.

The V and J genes are TRBV9 and TRBJ2-2, with TRBD2 as a possible D gene (6 bases). Deletions cut 6 bases from V and 0 bases from J, with 9 bases between. Germline V gives CDR1 SGDLS, CDR2 YYNGEE. There are 14 residues in the CDR3. The CDR3, as DNA: TGTGCCAGCAAAGGCGGGACGAACACCGGGGAGCTGTTTTTT. Protein sequence: CASKGGTNTGELFF.

V usage is TRBV29-1 and J usage is TRBJ2-4; D is unclear. Trimming pared 4 bases from V and 0 bases from J, leaving 7 bases between. There are 13 residues in the CDR3. Germline V gene sequence: CDR1 SQVTM, CDR2 ANQGSEA. Here the CDR3 reads CSVVWVAKNIQYF. The DNA of the CDR3 is TGCAGCGTTGTGTGGGTAGCCAAAAACATTCAGTACTTC.

The V and J genes are TRBV5-1 and TRBJ2-3; maybe TRBD2 (6 bases). Germline CDR1 SGHRS, CDR2 YFSETQ. The V and J ends lost 2 bases and 2 bases respectively, with 15 bases between them. The CDR3 totals 16 residues. The CDR3 reads CASSFGGRGLTDTQYF. The CDR3 nucleotides read TGCGCCAGCAGCTTCGGAGGGAGAGGGCTCACAGATACGCAGTATTTT. Looking up the rest from reference TRBV5-1 and TRBJ2-3 gives the full variable domain: KAGVTQTPRYLIKTRGQQVTLSCSPISGHRSVSWYQQTPGQGLQFLFEYFSETQRNKGNFPGRFSGRQFSNSRSEMNVSTLELGDSALYLCASSFGGRGLTDTQYFGPGTRLTVL.

This clone was observed a few times. For the CDR3, the DNA is TGTGCCAGCAGTTACTCGTTTGCGAACACTGAAGCTTTCTTT. Amino acids: CASSYSFANTEAFF. The chain has TRBV6-5 and TRBJ1-1; D ambiguous. The CDR3 runs to 14 residues. Germline V gene sequence: CDR1 MNHEY, CDR2 SVGAGI. Trimming stripped 0 bases from V and 1 base from J, with 6 bases between.

J is TRBJ1-2 and V is TRBV5-4; 9 positions match TRBD1. The J segment lost 4 bases and the V segment lost 3 bases, leaving 4 bases of the junction unmatched. Germline V gives CDR1 SGHNT, CDR2 YYREEE (reference sequence). This CDR3 region has 14 residues. CDR3 residues: CASSSGTGSYGYTF. The CDR3 nucleotides are TGTGCCAGCAGCTCCGGGACAGGGAGCTATGGCTACACCTTC.

Note on this clone: The identical CDR3 is also encoded by other nucleotide sequences in the sample. The J gene is TRBJ1-2, the V gene TRBV7-3, with TRBD1 as a possible D gene (5 bases). The length of the CDR3 is 13 residues. The V end lost 2 bases, the J end lost 2 bases, and 6 bases lay between the germline ends. Germline V gene data show CDR1 as SGHTA and CDR2 as FQGTGA. CDR3 DNA: TGTGCCAGCAGCTTACCAGGGAACTATGGCTACACCTTC. It codes for CASSLPGNYGYTF.

This chain connects TRBV5-1 to TRBJ2-5, with 8 bases fitting TRBD2. The trim removed 0 bases at V and 2 bases at J, leaving 6 bases unmatched. The CDR3 has 16 amino acids. The germline V gene encodes CDR1 SGHRS and CDR2 YFSETQ. As DNA, the CDR3 is TGCGCCAGCAGCTTGGGTGCGGGGGGAGTACAAGAGACCCAGTACTTC. Translation: CASSLGAGGVQETQYF.

This chain joins TRBV11-2 and TRBJ2-1, with 9 bases that match TRBD2. The CDR3 contains 16 residues. Trimming took 7 bases from V and 6 from J; bases not matched to a gene: 13. Germline assignment: CDR1 SGHAT and CDR2 FQNNGV. Here the CDR3 reads CASTAGTSQFINEQFF. Written as DNA, the CDR3 is TGTGCCAGCACGGCGGGGACTAGCCAGTTTATCAATGAGCAGTTCTTC.

This clone was recorded once. The chain combines TRBV12-1 with TRBJ2-7; the table's TRBD1 call for D was not verified on the DNA. TRBV12-1 is noted as a pseudogene. The CDR3 is 15 residues long. Written as DNA, the CDR3 is TGTGCCAGCAGCTTTGCGCGGGACAGCATGTTGGTGAAGTACTTC. As protein: CASSFARDSMLVKYF.

This chain links TRBV18 with TRBJ1-4, with a weak D call TRBD1 (5 bases). Germline CDR1 reads KGHSH; CDR2 reads LQKENI. Trimming shortened V by 5 bases and J by 3 bases, and 7 bases separated the two germline ends. This CDR3 has 13 amino acids. The CDR3 bases are TGTGCCAGCTCATCGGGGGCTAATGAAAAACTGTTTTTT. Its protein is CASSSGANEKLFF.